This TCR beta chain was documented in a study of cytomegalovirus exposure and HLA in healthy donors (TCRdb year 2017). For context, the study as a whole: An earlier analysis of 587 of the donors reported about 250 Gb of sequence data and 100 million to 140 million unique TCR beta sequences from about 180 million T cells. Rather than using new phenotypic data, the later analysis identified candidate immune exposures from TCR beta sequences and from how often those sequences occurred across donors. In a later genetic analysis, genome-wide SNP genotypes for about 65% of the roughly 700 donors were used, and that subset was treated as a discovery cohort. HLA typing covered class I and class II loci at four-digit resolution. The T cell repertoires of 670 or so subjects were profiled by immunosequencing and related to cytomegalovirus serostatus. A later analysis re-examined previously published TCR beta repertoires from 500 to 700 donors and added high-resolution HLA genotyping to investigate patterns of TCR occurrence. The number of typed donors differed by locus: roughly 620-640 for A, B, C, DRB1 and DQB1; 522 for DQA1; some 610 for DPA1; and 400 to 480 for DPB1. To decide whether each TCR beta V gene segment behaved as functional or pseudogenic, an earlier analysis of fewer than 750 of the donors relied on high-throughput TCR beta sequencing. Roughly 5 DR-DQ haplotypes were handled as single units for association and clustering because linkage in the cohort was strong. Donor age, sex, ethnicity and CMV serostatus were compiled alongside the repertoire data. The genetic ancestry cluster associated with self-reported Caucasian donors included about four fifths of the 300 to 400 genotyped donors. All discovery cohort repertoires had been generated using a single sequencing platform. High-throughput TCR immunosequencing, statistical association of individual TCRs with disease status, and machine learning were combined to predict cytomegalovirus infection status. The study was designed to test whether signatures of past pathogen exposure could be identified by cataloging public T cell receptors. On average, roughly 250,000 unique TCR beta nucleotide sequences were sequenced per donor among roughly 430 genotyped donors of the cohort, with 15% to 20% of those sequences being non-productive. Approximately 310 gigabases of sequencing data and around 85 million unique TCR sequences made up an early release that covered several hundred HLA-typed donors. A separate validation cohort of over 95 different subjects was used in addition to the 666-subject first cohort.

The cohort was made up of approximately 670 healthy bone marrow donors. Cohort members were all nominally healthy when sampled, although unrecorded immune exposures were likely present. The donor tested CMV seropositive, placing the donor among the 290 or so seropositive members of the cohort. A peripheral blood sample was provided by each donor, and peripheral blood mononuclear cells were used for TCR beta sequencing. Genomic DNA was extracted from the blood cell samples with the Qiagen DNeasy Blood Extraction Kit. On the study overall, not on this receptor specifically: The study gave a list of roughly 150 TCR beta chains associated with cytomegalovirus. The presence/absence analyses assumed that sequencing depth was roughly uniform across donors, and that assumption may not be true. HLA typing was unavailable for some donors at each locus, so association tests used only the typed subset. It was suggested by the authors that the approach could potentially be generalized to other disease states and immunological phenotypes. Correlated functional status among segregating V segments might be attributable to linkage disequilibrium, but an unknown experimental factor could not be ruled out. Compared with equally common non-associated chains, HLA-associated TCR beta chains in a later analysis were more clonally expanded and had lower generation probabilities. A later genetic analysis reported fewer N-insertions in productive TCRs among donors in an Asian-associated ancestry cluster than the roughly 700-donor mean. Cytomegalovirus status was reported to be diagnosed by the classifier with high specificity and sensitivity in both the original and validation cohorts. When HLA alleles, especially DR and DQ, strongly co-occurred, TCR associations were difficult to assign to individual alleles. The 87-base-pair reads could not distinguish some IMGT-functional V segments, including TRBV6-2 and TRBV6-3, so those segments were excluded. A later analysis reported that several top co-occurrence clusters appeared linked to parvovirus B19, influenza, CMV and Epstein-Barr virus. Most TCR sequences were observed very rarely across donors, whereas some public TCRs were present in many individuals. A further reported finding was that TCR beta sequences accurately predicted the HLA-A and HLA-B alleles for most subjects in the first cohort. Because counts were too low, around 18 rarely observed V segments, including chromosome 9 orphons, were left out of the earlier analysis of some 640 of the donors. In an earlier analysis of over 550 of the donors, most TCR beta V segments were observed in productive rearrangements about 87% or about 30% of the time, broadly matching IMGT annotations. In vitro tests confirmed that a few of the cytomegalovirus-associated TCR beta chains recognize cytomegalovirus antigens. Specific HLA alleles were associated with over 15,000 TCR beta sequences at a false discovery rate of 0.05 in a later analysis. This cohort had only TCR beta chains sequenced, and the lack of alpha or paired-chain data limited which features could be detected. A group of highly shared sequence variants was considered likely to be a technical artifact of the sequencing pipeline. A later analysis found that most CMV-associated TCR beta chains appeared HLA-restricted, with HLA associations seemingly driven largely by CMV exposure. The only immune exposure information available for the cohort was CMV serostatus. In a later analysis, the rate of TCR association differed among HLA loci, with DRB1 alleles having the most associated TCRs and HLA-C alleles having the fewest. In a later genetic analysis, a missense DCLRE1C variant was associated with V-gene and J-gene trimming of TCR beta chains, and the association was replicated in an independent cohort.

Libraries were made using the immunoSEQ multiplex PCR assay. For the multiplex PCR, a mixture combining 60 forward primers for TCR Vbeta segments and 13 reverse primers for TCR Jbeta segments was used. A multiplex PCR assay on genomic DNA amplified the CDR3 region of rearranged TCR beta genes. The Illumina HiSeq System was used to sequence the amplified TCR beta libraries as 87-base-pair reads. Per the source publication's procedure: A later analysis counted 65 million to 90 million unique TCR beta chains across the 500 to 850 repertoires, and roughly 10 million of these chains were shared by at least two donors. To remove PCR and sequencing errors, raw reads were error-corrected and collapsed into unique sequences using a nearest-neighbor algorithm that merged closely related sequences. To assign V, D and J gene segments, CDR3 sequences were aligned to IMGT reference sequences. Each retained sequence needed at least a six-nucleotide match to both a V gene segment and a J gene segment. A rearrangement was called productive if the CDR3 had no stop codons and remained in frame with V and J, and every other rearrangement was called non-productive. CDR3 was defined according to IMGT convention as the region running from the second conserved V-encoded cysteine to the conserved J-encoded phenylalanine. The earlier analysis of 550 to 650 of the donors excluded any sequence lacking an unambiguous match to a single V gene segment. An earlier analysis of about 590 of the donors classified V segments as functional when productive rearrangements were above 56.7% and as segregating when the standard deviation between donors was above 5%. A statistical classification framework was built for diagnosing cytomegalovirus status from the catalog of TCR beta chain sequences. In a later analysis, TCR nucleotide sequences were compared against IMGT/GENE-DB human TR gene sequences so that V and J genes could be assigned. In a later analysis, CDR3 sequences and most-parsimonious VDJ recombination scenarios were assigned using the TCRdist pipeline. In a later analysis, each TCR beta chain was defined by its CDR3 amino acid sequence together with its V-gene family, and reads lacking a unique V-gene family were excluded. In a later analysis, fewer than 650 highly shared, low-generation-probability nucleotide sequences were removed to address suspected cross-contamination and a sequencing artifact. A later analysis calculated a clonal expansion index for each public chain from normalized within-repertoire ranks of inferred template counts. In a later analysis, generation probabilities were computed with a VDJ recombination model fitted to out-of-frame rearrangements, and the resulting probabilities were checked against IGoR. A later analysis scored TCR-TCR, TCR-HLA and TCR-CMV co-occurrence with hypergeometric tests, applying a repertoire-size bias correction to TCR pairs. A later analysis estimated false discovery rates by permuting HLA or CMV assignments 20 times. A later analysis grouped co-occurring TCRs with DBSCAN, adding TCRdist sequence similarity when clustering within HLA-allele-positive subsets. Repertoires with fewer than 30,000 or more than 120,000 public chains were left out of co-occurrence clustering, as were roughly five repertoires with anomalous nucleotide sharing. The table was pulled from immuneACCESS by TCRdb, which kept in-frame rearrangements only. Such tables lose some clones; where checked, under half of the loss comes from unresolved V genes, and the rest has no known cause. The DNA was the basis for D and trimming; V, J and clone size are from that table. The sample includes about 200,000 clones, with 10% to 15% observed a single time. The ten largest clones take up roughly 7.7% of the sample.

This clone appeared a few times. What this receptor recognizes is not known. One base away there is no much larger clone; base qualities are not given. CDR1 and CDR2, per the germline V gene, are SGHRS and YFSETQ. Measured from the cysteine to the phenylalanine, the CDR3 is 15 residues long. Only the CDR3 portion is preserved as DNA: 45 bases, with reading frame beginning at the first base. At the junction V is shortened by 6 bases and J by 0 bases, with 13 bases in between. The chain was built from TRBV5-1 and TRBJ1-5, with the identity of the D gene unclear. The sequence came from a man aged 50-59 years in good health and CMV-seropositive. Sequencing used PBMCs. DNA sequence: TGCGCCAGCACCGCAGACGGAGATAGCAATCAGCCCCAGCATTTT. Its coded protein is CASTADGDSNQPQHF.